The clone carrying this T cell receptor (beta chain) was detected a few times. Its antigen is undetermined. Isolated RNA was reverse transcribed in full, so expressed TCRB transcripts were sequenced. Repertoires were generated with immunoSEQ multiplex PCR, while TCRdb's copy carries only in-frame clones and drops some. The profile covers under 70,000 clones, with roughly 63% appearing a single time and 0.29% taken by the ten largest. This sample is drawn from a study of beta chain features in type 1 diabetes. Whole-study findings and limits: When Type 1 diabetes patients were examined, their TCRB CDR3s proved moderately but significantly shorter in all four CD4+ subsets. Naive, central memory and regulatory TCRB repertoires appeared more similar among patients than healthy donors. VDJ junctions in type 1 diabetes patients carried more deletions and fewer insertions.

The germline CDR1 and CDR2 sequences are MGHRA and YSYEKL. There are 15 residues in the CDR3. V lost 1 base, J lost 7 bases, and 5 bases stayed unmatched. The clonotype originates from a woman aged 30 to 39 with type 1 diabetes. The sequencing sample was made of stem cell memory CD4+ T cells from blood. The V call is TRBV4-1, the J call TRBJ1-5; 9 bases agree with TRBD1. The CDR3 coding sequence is TGCGCCAGCAGCCAAGGGGACAGGGAAGGCCAGCCCCAGCATTTT. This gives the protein CASSQGDREGQPQHF.